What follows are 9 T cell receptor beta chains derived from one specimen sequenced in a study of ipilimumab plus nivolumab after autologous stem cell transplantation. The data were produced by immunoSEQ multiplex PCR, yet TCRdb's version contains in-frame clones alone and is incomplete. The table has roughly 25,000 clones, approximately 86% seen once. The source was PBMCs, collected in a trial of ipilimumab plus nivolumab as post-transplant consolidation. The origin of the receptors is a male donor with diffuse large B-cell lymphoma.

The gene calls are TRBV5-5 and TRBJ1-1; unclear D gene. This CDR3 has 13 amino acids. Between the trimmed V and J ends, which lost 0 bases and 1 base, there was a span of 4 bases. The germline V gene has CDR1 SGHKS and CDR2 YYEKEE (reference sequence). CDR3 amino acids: CASSLGGNTEAFF. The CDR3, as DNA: TGTGCCAGCAGCTTGGGGGGGAACACTGAAGCTTTCTTT. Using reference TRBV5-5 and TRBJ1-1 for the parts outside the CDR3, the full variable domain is DAGVTQSPTHLIKTRGQQVTLRCSPISGHKSVSWYQQVLGQGPQFIFQYYEKEERGRGNFPDRFSARQFPNYSSELNVNALLLGDSALYLCASSLGGNTEAFFGQGTRLTVV.

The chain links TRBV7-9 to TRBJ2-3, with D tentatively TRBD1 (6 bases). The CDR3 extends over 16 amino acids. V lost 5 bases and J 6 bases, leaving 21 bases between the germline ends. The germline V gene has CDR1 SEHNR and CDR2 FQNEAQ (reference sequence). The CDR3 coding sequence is TGTGCCAGCAGCCCACGATTGGGTGGGGGCCGTGATACGCAGTATTTT. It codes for CASSPRLGGGRDTQYF.

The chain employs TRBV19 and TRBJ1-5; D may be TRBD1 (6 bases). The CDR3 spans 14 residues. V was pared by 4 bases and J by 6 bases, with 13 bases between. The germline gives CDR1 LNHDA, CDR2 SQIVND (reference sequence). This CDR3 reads CASSTSLGAQPQHF. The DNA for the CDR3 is TGTGCCAGTAGTACTTCTTTGGGGGCTCAGCCCCAGCATTTT. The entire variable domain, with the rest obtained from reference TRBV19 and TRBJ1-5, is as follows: DGGITQSPKYLFRKEGQNVTLSCEQNLNHDAMYWYRQDPGQGLRLIYYSQIVNDFQKGDIAEGYSVSREKKESFPLTVTSAQKNPTAFYLCASSTSLGAQPQHFGDGTRLSIL.

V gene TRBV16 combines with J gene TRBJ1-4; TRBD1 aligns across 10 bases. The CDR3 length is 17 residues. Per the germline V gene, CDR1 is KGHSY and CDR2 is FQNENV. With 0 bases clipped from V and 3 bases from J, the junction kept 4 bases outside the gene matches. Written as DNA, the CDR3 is TGTGCCAGCAGCCAATCGGACAGGGGGTGGTCTAATGAAAAACTGTTTTTT. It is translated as CASSQSDRGWSNEKLFF.

The CDR3 sequence is CASRPGGTGADTQYF. The CDR3 region has the DNA TGTGCCAGTAGACCGGGGGGTACCGGGGCAGATACGCAGTATTTT. The chain joins TRBV19 to TRBJ2-3; 7 bases are shared with TRBD2. Germline V gene lookup returns CDR1 LNHDA and CDR2 SQIVND (reference sequence). There are 15 residues in the CDR3. V gave up 6 bases and J gave up 4 bases; unmatched junction bases: 10.

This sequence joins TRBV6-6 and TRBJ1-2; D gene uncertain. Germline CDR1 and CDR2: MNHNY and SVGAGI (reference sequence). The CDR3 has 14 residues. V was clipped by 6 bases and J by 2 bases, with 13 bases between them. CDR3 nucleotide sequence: TGTGCCAGCAGACCCGACGGAGAGAACTATGGCTACACCTTC. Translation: CASRPDGENYGYTF.

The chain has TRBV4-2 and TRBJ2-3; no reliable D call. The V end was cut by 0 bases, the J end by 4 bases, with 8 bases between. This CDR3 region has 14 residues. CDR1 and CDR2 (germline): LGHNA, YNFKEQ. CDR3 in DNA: TGTGCCAGCAGCCAAGAGTGGGTGTCAGATACGCAGTATTTT. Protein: CASSQEWVSDTQYF.

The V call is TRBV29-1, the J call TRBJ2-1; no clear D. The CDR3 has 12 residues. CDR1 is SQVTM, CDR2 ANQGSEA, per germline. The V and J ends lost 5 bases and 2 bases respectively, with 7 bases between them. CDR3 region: CSVLLPYNEQFF. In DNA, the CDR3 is TGCAGCGTTCTTTTACCCTACAATGAGCAGTTCTTC.

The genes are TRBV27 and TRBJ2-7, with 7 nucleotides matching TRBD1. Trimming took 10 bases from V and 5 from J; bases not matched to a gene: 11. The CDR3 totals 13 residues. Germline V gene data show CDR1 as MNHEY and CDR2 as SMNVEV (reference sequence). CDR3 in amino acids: CATLDRVNDEQYF. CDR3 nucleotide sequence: TGTGCCACCCTAGACAGGGTGAACGACGAGCAGTACTTC.